This T cell receptor beta chain was found in a study of blood T cells in healthy people across ages. The use of a sample-barcoded 5' primer and a J-beta primer mix characterized a second PCR of roughly 7 to 11 cycles. Per sample, CDR3-containing paired-end reads numbered at least 2.5 million. TCRdb redid the calling of the 5' RACE reads with MiXCR, one entry per CDR3 protein. The repertoire holds over 600,000 distinct CDR3 sequences, with around 45% as singletons. Germline loops: CDR1 DFQATT, CDR2 SNEGSKA (reference sequence). The CDR3 is 13 amino acids. V lost 0 bases, J lost 12 bases, and 12 bases lay in between.

This chain links TRBV20-1 with TRBJ1-6; D possibly corresponds to TRBD1 (5 bases). This TCR derives from a man older than 75 in good health. Sequencing was done on a sample of blood. The CDR3 DNA sequence: TGCAGTGCTAGAGAAACTAGGGGTCTACCCCTCCACTTT. Protein product: CSARETRGLPLHF.